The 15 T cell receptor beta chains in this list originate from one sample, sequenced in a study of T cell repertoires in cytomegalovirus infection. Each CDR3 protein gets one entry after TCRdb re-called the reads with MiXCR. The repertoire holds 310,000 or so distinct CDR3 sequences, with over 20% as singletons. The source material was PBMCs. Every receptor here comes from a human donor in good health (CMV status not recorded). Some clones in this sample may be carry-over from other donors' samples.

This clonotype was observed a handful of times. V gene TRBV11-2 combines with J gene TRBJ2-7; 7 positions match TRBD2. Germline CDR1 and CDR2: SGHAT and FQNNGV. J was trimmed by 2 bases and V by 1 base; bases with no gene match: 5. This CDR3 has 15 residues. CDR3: CASSLAVGGPYEQYV. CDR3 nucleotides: TGTGCCAGCAGCTTAGCAGTGGGAGGGCCCTACGAGCAGTACGTC.

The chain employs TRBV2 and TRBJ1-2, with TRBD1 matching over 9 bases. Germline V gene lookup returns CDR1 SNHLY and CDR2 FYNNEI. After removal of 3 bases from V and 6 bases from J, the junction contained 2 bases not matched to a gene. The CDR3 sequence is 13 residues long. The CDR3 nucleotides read TGTGCCAGCAGTGAGACAGGGGGAAATGGCTACACCTTC. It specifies CASSETGGNGYTF.

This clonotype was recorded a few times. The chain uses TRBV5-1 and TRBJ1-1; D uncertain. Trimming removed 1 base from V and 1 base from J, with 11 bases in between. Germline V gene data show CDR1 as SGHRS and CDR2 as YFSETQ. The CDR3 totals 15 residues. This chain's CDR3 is CASSLLPGTNTEAFF. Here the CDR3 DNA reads TGCGCCAGCAGCTTGCTTCCGGGAACGAACACTGAAGCTTTCTTT. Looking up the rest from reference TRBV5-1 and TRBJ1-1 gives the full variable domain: KAGVTQTPRYLIKTRGQQVTLSCSPISGHRSVSWYQQTPGQGLQFLFEYFSETQRNKGNFPGRFSGRQFSNSRSEMNVSTLELGDSALYLCASSLLPGTNTEAFFGQGTRLTVV.

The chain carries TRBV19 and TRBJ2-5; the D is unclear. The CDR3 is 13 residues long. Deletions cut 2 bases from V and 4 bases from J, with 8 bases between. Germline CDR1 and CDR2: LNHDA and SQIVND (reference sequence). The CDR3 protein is CASSINLGETQYF. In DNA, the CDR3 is TGTGCCAGTAGTATAAATCTTGGAGAGACCCAGTACTTC.

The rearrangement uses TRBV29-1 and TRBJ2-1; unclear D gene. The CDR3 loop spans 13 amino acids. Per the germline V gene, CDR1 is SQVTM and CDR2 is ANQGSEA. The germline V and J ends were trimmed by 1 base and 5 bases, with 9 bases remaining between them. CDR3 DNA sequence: TGCAGCGTTGAAGTAGGACGGGACAATGAGCAGTTCTTC. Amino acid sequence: CSVEVGRDNEQFF.

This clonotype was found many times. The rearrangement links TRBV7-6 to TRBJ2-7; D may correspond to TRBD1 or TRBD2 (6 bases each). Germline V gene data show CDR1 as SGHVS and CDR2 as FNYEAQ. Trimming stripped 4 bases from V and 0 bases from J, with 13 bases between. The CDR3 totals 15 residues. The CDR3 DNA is TGTGCCAGCAGCTCGTGGGGGGCCAGCTCCTACGAGCAGTACTTC. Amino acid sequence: CASSSWGASSYEQYF. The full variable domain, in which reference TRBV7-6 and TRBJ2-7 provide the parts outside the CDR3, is GAGVSQSPRYKVTKRGQDVALRCDPISGHVSLYWYRQALGQGPEFLTYFNYEAQQDKSGLPNDRFSAERPEGSISTLTIQRTEQRDSAMYRCASSSWGASSYEQYFGPGTRLTVT.

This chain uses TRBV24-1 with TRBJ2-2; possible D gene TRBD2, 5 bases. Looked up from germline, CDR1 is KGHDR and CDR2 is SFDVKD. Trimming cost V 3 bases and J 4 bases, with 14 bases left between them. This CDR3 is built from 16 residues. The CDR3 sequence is CATSDPRDFTTGELFF. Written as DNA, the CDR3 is TGTGCCACCAGTGATCCCCGGGATTTTACCACCGGGGAGCTGTTTTTT.

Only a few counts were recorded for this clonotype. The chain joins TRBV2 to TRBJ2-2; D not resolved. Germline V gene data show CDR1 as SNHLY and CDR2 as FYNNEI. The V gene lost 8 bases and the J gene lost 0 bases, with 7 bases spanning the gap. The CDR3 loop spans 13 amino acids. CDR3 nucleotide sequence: TGTGCCAGCGGCACAGCGAACACCGGGGAGCTGTTTTTT. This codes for CASGTANTGELFF.

CDR3 region: CSARVGTARGPQHF. The CDR3 DNA reads TGCAGTGCTAGAGTCGGGACAGCCCGAGGGCCCCAGCATTTT. The V call is TRBV20-1, the J call TRBJ1-5; 7 nucleotides agree with TRBD1. V shed 1 base and J 9 bases; nucleotides not matched to a gene: 9. From germline, CDR1 is DFQATT and CDR2 SNEGSKA (reference sequence). This CDR3 contains 14 residues.

CDR3 in amino acids: CASSSNTPLHF. DNA for the CDR3: TGTGCCAGCAGCTCCAATACACCCCTCCACTTT. The chain couples TRBV7-9 to TRBJ1-6, with no clear D. Germline CDR1 SEHNR, CDR2 FQNEAQ (reference sequence). V was cut by 4 bases and J by 11 bases, with 6 bases left in between. CDR3 length equals 11 residues.

The CDR3: CSAPGGTVPREQFF. CDR3 in DNA: TGCAGTGCCCCCGGCGGGACGGTTCCTCGCGAGCAGTTCTTC. The V call is TRBV20-1, the J call TRBJ2-1, with D possibly TRBD2 on 6 matching bases. Germline loops: CDR1 DFQATT, CDR2 SNEGSKA (reference sequence). V lost 6 bases and J 10 bases, leaving 22 bases between the germline ends. The CDR3 totals 14 residues.

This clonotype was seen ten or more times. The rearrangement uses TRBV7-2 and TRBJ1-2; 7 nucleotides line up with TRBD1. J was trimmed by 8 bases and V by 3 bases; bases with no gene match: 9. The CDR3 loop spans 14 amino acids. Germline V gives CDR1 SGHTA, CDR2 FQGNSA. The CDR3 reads CASSFREGARGYTF. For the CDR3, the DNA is TGTGCCAGCAGCTTTAGAGAGGGGGCGCGGGGCTACACCTTC.

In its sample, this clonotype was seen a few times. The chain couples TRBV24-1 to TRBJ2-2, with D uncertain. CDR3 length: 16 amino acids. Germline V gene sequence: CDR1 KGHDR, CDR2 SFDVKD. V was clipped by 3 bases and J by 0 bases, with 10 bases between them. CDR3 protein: CATSDTPDANTGELFF. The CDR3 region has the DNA TGTGCCACCAGTGATACCCCAGACGCGAACACCGGGGAGCTGTTTTTT.

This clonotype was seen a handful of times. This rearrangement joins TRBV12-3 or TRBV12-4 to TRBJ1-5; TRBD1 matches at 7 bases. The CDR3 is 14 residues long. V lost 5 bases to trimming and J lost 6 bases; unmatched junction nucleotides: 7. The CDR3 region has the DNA TGTGCCAGCAGTACGCGACAGGGTGGTCAGCCCCAGCATTTT. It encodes CASSTRQGGQPQHF.

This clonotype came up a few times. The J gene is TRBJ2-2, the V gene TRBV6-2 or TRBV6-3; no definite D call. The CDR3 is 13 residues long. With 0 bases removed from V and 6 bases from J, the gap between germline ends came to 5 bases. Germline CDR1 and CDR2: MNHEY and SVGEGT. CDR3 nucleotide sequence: TGTGCCAGCAGTTACTCGTTTGCCGGGGAGCTGTTTTTT. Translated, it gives CASSYSFAGELFF.